This T cell receptor (beta chain) is from a study of identical twins. TCRdb itself ran the 5' RACE reads through MiXCR, one entry per CDR3 protein. The sample holds about 490,000 distinct CDR3 sequences, over 12% seen once. This clonotype has just a few counts. Trimming took 3 bases from V and 14 from J, leaving 13 bases between them. The CDR3 length is 12 residues. Germline V gene sequence: CDR1 SGHVS, CDR2 FQNEAQ. The data also belong to a second study, concerning yellow fever vaccine responses in identical twins.

The receptor was derived from a woman in her late teens or twenties in good health. This chain joins TRBV7-8 and TRBJ1-4; D unresolved. What was sequenced was CD4+ T cells sorted from blood. The CDR3 is CASSFEMGRLFF. The DNA for the CDR3 is TGTGCCAGCAGCTTTGAGATGGGGAGGCTGTTTTTT.